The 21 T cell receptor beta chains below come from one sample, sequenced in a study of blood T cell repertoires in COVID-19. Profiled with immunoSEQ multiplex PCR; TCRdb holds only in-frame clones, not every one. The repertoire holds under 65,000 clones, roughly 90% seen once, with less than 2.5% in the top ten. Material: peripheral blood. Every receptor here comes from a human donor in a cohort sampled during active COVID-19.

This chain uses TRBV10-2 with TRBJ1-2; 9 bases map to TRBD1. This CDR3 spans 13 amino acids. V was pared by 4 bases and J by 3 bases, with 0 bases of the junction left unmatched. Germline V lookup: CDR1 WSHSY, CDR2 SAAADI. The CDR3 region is CASSGDRDYGYTF. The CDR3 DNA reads TGCGCCAGCAGTGGGGACAGGGACTATGGCTACACCTTC.

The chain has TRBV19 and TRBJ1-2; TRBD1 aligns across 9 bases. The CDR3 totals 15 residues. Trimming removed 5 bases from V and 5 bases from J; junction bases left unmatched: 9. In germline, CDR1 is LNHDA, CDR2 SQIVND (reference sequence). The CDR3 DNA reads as TGTGCCAGTAGTCCAACAGGGGGCAGGTCTTATGGCTACACCTTC. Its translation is CASSPTGGRSYGYTF.

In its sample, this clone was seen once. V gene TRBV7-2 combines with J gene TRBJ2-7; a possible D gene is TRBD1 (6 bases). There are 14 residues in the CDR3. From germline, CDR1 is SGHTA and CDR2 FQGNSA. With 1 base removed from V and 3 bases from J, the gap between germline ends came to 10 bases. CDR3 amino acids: CASSLDVQGYEQYF. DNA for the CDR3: TGTGCCAGCAGCTTAGATGTACAGGGCTACGAGCAGTACTTC.

The CDR3 DNA follows: TGCGCCAGCAGCTTGGGACAGGAAGCTTTCTTT. Protein: CASSLGQEAFF. The rearrangement links TRBV5-1 to TRBJ1-1; TRBD1 is a possible D gene (5 bases). Trimming shortened V by 0 bases and J by 8 bases, and 5 bases separated the two germline ends. The CDR3 is 11 residues long. The germline CDR1 and CDR2 sequences are SGHRS and YFSETQ.

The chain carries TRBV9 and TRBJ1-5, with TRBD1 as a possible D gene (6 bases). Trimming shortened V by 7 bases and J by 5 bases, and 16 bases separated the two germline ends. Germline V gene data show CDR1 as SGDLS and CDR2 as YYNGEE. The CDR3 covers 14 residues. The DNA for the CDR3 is TGTGCCAGCGGGCAGGGGTCGGTAGATCAGCCCCAGCATTTT. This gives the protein CASGQGSVDQPQHF.

CDR3 coding DNA: TGTGCCAGCAGCTTAGTGGCACAGGGGATTGTCGGGAACTACGAGCAGTACTTC. Translating gives CASSLVAQGIVGNYEQYF. The chain links TRBV7-2 to TRBJ2-7, with 7 bases matching TRBD1. The germline gives CDR1 SGHTA, CDR2 FQGNSA. With 1 base clipped from V and 3 bases from J, the junction kept 15 bases outside the gene matches. The CDR3 runs 18 residues.

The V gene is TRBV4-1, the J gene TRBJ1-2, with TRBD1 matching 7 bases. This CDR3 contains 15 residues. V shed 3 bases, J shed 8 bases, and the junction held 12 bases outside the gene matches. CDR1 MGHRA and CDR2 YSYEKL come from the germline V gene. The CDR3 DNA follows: TGCGCCAGCAGCCAGTGGGACAGCCGAGAGGTAGGCTACACCTTC. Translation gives CASSQWDSREVGYTF.

CDR3 DNA: TGTGCCAGCAGCTCAACAGGGGTGGCCTCTGGGGCCAACGTCCTGACTTTC. Its protein product is CASSSTGVASGANVLTF. The chain couples TRBV6-2 or TRBV6-3 to TRBJ2-6, with 7 positions matching TRBD1. J was trimmed by 0 bases and V by 6 bases; bases with no gene match: 8. The CDR3 consists of 17 residues. Looked up from germline, CDR1 is MNHEY and CDR2 is SVGEGT.

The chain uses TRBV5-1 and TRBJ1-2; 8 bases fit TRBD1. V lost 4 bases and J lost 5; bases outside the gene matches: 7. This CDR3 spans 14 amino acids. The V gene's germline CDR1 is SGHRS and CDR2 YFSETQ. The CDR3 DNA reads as TGCGCCAGCAGCGCTGACAGGGGCGCTTATGGCTACACCTTC. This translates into CASSADRGAYGYTF.

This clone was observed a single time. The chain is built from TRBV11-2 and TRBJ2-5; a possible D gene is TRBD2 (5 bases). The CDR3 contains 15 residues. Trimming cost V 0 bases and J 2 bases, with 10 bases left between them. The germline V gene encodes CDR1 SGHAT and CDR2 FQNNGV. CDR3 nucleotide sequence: TGTGCCAGCAGCTTAGATCGAGGGCAGCAAGAGACCCAGTACTTC. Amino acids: CASSLDRGQQETQYF.

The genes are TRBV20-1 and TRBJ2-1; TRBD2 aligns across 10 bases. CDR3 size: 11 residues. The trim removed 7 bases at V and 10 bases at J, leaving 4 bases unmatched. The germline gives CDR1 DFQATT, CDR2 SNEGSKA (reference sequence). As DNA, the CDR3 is TGCAGTGTGGAGCGGGAGGGAGAGCAGTTCTTC. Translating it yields CSVEREGEQFF.

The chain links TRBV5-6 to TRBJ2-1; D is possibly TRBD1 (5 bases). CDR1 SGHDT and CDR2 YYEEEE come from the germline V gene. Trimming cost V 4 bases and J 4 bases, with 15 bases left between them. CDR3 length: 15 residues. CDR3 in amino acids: CASSGQSRGYNEQFF. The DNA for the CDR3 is TGTGCCAGCAGCGGACAATCTAGGGGTTACAATGAGCAGTTCTTC. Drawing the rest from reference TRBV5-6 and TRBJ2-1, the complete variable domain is DAGVTQSPTHLIKTRGQQVTLRCSPKSGHDTVSWYQQALGQGPQFIFQYYEEEERQRGNFPDRFSGHQFPNYSSELNVNALLLGDSALYLCASSGQSRGYNEQFFGPGTRLTVL.

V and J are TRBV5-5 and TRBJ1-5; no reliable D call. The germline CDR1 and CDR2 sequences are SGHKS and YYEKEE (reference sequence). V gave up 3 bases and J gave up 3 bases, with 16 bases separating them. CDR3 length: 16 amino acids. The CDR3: CASSSEGPENNQPQHF. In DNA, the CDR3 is TGTGCCAGCAGCTCAGAAGGTCCGGAGAACAATCAGCCCCAGCATTTT.

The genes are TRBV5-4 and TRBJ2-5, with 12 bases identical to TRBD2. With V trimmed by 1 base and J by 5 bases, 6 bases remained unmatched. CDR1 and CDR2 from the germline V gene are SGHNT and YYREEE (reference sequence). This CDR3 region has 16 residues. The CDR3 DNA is TGTGCCAGCAGCTTGAGACTAGCGGGGGCCGGGGAGACCCAGTACTTC. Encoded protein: CASSLRLAGAGETQYF. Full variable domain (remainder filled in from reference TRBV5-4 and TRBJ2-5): ETGVTQSPTHLIKTRGQQVTLRCSSQSGHNTVSWYQQALGQGPQFIFQYYREEENGRGNFPPRFSGLQFPNYSSELNVNALELDDSALYLCASSLRLAGAGETQYFGPGTRLLVL.

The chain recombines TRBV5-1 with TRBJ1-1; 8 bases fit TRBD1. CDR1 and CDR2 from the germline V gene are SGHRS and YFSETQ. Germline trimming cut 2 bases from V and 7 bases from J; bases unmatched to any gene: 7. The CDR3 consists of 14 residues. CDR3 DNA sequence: TGCGCCAGCAGCTTTGGACAGGGATTAGGTGAAGCTTTCTTT. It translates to CASSFGQGLGEAFF.

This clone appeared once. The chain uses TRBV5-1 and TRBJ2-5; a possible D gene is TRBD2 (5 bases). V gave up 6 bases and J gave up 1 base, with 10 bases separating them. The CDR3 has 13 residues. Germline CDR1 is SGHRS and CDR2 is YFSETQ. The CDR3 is CASKRLTQETQYF. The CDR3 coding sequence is TGCGCCAGCAAGAGACTAACCCAAGAGACCCAGTACTTC.

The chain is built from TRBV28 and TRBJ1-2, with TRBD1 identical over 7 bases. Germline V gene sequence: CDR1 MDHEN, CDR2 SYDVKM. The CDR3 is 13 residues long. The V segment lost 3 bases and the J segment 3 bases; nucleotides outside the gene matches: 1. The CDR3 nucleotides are TGTGCCAGCAGTTTCCAGGGGGACTATGGCTACACCTTC. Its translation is CASSFQGDYGYTF.

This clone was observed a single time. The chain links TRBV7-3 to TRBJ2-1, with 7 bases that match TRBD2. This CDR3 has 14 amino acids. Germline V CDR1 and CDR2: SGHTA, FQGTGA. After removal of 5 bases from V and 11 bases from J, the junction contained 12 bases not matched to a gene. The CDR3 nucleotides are TGTGCCAGCAGCCCCCGGTTGGCCGGGGGGAAGCAGTTCTTC. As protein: CASSPRLAGGKQFF.

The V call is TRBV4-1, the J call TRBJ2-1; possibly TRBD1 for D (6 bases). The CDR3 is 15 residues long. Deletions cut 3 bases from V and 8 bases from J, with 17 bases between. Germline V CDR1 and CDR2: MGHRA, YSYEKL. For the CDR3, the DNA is TGCGCCAGCAGCCACCGGGGCAGGGGCCAGGATGAGCAGTTCTTC. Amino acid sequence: CASSHRGRGQDEQFF.

The CDR3, as DNA: TGTGCCATATCGGGACTAGACACAGATACGCAGTATTTT. Amino acid sequence: CAISGLDTDTQYF. The chain couples TRBV19 to TRBJ2-3, with TRBD2 matching over 8 bases. The CDR3 totals 13 residues. V was clipped by 10 bases and J by 2 bases; unmatched bases: 5. Germline values: CDR1 LNHDA, CDR2 SQIVND (reference sequence).

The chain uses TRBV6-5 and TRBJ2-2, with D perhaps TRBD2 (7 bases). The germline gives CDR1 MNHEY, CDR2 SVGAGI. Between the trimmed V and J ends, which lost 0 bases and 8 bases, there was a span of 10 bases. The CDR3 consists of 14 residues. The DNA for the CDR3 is TGTGCCAGCAGTTACTCCGGGGGGCCGGGGGAGCTGTTTTTT. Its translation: CASSYSGGPGELFF.